This TCR beta chain is from a study of blood T cells in healthy people across ages. V was clipped by 1 base and J by 9 bases, with 10 bases between them. Germline CDR1 is SGHTA and CDR2 is FQGTGA. The CDR3 runs to 13 residues. It was with a sample-barcoded 5' primer and a J-beta primer mix that a second PCR of roughly 7 to 12 cycles was run. TCRdb redid the calling of the 5' RACE reads with MiXCR, one entry per CDR3 protein. Counted here are around 800,000 distinct CDR3 sequences, approximately 67% occurring once; the ten biggest clones make up roughly 25%. The chain has TRBV7-3 and TRBJ2-1; D uncertain. This sequence was found in a man aged 25-45 years in good health. The source material was blood. Here the CDR3 DNA reads TGTGCCAGCAGCTTAAGTTACGGGTCTGAGCAGTTCTTC. Its protein is CASSLSYGSEQFF.